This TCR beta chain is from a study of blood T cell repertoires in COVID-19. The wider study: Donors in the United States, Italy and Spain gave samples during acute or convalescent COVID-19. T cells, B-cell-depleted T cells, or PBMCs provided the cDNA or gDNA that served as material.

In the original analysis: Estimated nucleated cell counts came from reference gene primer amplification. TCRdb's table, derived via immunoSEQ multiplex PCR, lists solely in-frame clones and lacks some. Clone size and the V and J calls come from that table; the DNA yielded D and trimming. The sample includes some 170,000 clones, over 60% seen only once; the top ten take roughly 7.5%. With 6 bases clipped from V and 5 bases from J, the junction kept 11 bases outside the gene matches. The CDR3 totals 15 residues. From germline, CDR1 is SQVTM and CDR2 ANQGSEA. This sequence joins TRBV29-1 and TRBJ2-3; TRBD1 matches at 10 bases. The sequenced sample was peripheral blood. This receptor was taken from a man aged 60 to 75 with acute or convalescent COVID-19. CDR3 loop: CSVAGTGVAKDTQYF. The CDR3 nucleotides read TGCAGCGTCGCCGGGACAGGGGTTGCGAAAGATACGCAGTATTTT.